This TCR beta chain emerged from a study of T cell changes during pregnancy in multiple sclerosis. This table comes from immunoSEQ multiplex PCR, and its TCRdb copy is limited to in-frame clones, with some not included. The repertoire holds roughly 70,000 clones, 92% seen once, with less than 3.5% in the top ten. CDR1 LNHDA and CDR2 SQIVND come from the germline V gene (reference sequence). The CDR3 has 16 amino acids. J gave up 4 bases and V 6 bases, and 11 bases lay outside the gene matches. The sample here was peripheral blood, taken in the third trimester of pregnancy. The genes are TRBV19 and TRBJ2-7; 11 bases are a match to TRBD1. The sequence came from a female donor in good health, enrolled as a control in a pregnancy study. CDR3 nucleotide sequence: TGTGCCAGTAGCTTAAACCTGGGACAGGGGGAGTACGAGCAGTACTTC. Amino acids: CASSLNLGQGEYEQYF.